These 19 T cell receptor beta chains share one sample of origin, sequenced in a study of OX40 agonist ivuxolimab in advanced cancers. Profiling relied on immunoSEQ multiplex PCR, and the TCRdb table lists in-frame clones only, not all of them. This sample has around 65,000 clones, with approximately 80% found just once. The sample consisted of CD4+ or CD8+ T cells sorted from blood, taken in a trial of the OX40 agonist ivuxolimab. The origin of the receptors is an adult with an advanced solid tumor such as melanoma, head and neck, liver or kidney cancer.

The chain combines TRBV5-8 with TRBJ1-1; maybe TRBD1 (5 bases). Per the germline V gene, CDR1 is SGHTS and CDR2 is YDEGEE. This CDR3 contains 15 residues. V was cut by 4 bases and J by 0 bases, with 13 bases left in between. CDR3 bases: TGTGCCAGCAGCCCGGGACTCCAGATGAACACTGAAGCTTTCTTT. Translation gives CASSPGLQMNTEAFF.

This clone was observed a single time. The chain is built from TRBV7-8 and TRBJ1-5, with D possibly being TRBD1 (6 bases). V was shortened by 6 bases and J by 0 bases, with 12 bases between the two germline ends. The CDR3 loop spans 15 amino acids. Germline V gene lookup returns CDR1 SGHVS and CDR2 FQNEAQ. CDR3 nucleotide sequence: TGTGCCAGCAGACGGGACATTTATAGCAATCAGCCCCAGCATTTT. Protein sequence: CASRRDIYSNQPQHF.

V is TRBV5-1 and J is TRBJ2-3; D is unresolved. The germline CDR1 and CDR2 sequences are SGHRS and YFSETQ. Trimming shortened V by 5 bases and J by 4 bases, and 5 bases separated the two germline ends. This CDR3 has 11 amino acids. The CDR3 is CASRVSDTQYF. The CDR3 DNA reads TGCGCCAGCAGAGTCTCAGATACGCAGTATTTT. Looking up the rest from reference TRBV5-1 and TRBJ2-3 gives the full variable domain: KAGVTQTPRYLIKTRGQQVTLSCSPISGHRSVSWYQQTPGQGLQFLFEYFSETQRNKGNFPGRFSGRQFSNSRSEMNVSTLELGDSALYLCASRVSDTQYFGPGTRLTVL.

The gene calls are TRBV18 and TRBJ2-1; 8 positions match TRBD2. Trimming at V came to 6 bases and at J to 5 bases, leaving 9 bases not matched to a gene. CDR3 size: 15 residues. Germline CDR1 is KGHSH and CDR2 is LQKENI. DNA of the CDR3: TGTGCCAGCTCGCCGAGGCTAGCGGGTGACAATGAGCAGTTCTTC. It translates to CASSPRLAGDNEQFF.

The CDR3 here is CASTRTGGDYGYTF. The CDR3 region has the DNA TGTGCCAGTACCAGGACAGGGGGCGACTATGGCTACACCTTC. The chain couples TRBV19 to TRBJ1-2; TRBD1 matches at 11 bases. Germline-derived CDR1 and CDR2 are LNHDA and SQIVND (reference sequence). With V trimmed by 7 bases and J by 3 bases, 4 bases remained unmatched. This CDR3 comprises 14 residues.

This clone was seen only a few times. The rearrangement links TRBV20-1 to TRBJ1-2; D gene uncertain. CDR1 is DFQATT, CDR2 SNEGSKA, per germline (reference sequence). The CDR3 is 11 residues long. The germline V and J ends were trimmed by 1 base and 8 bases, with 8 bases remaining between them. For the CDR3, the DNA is TGCAGTGCTAGAGGGGCGTTCGGCTACACCTTC. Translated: CSARGAFGYTF.

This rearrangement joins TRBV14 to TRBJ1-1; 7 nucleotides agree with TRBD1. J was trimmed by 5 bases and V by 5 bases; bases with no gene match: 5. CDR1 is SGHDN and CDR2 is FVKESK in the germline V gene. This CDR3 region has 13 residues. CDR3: CASSADRNTEAFF. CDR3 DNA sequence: TGTGCCAGCAGCGCGGACAGGAATACTGAAGCTTTCTTT.

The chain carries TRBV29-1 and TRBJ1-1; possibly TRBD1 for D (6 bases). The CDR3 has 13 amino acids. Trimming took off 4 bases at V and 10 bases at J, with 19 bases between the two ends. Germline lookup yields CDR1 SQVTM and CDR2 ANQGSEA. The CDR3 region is CSVVGQKNGGAFF. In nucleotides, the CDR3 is TGCAGCGTTGTGGGACAAAAAAACGGGGGAGCTTTCTTT. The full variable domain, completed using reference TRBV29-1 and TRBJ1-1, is SAVISQKPSRDICQRGTSLTIQCQVDSQVTMMFWYRQQPGQSLTLIATANQGSEATYESGFVIDKFPISRPNLTFSTLTVSNMSPEDSSIYLCSVVGQKNGGAFFGQGTRLTVV.

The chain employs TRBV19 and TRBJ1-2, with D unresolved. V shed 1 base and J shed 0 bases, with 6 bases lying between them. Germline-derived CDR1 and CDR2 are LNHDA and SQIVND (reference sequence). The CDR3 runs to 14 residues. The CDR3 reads CASSIGGTNYGYTF. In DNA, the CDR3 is TGTGCCAGTAGTATAGGCGGGACTAACTATGGCTACACCTTC.

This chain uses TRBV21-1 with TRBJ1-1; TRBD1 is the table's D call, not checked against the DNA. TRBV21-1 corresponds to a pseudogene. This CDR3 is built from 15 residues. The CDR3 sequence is CASSNPNHTNTEAFF. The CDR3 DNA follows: TGTGCCAGCAGCAATCCCAACCACACGAACACTGAAGCTTTCTTT.

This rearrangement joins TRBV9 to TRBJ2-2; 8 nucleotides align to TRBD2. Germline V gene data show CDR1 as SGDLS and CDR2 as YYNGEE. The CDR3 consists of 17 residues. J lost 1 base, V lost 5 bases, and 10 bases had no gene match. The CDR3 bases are TGTGCCAGCAGTCCCCGGGGGGGGACACAGAACACCGGGGAGCTGTTTTTT. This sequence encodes CASSPRGGTQNTGELFF. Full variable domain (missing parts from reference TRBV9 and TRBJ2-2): DSGVTQTPKHLITATGQRVTLRCSPRSGDLSVYWYQQSLDQGLQFLIQYYNGEERAKGNILERFSAQQFPDLHSELNLSSLELGDSALYFCASSPRGGTQNTGELFFGEGSRLTVL.

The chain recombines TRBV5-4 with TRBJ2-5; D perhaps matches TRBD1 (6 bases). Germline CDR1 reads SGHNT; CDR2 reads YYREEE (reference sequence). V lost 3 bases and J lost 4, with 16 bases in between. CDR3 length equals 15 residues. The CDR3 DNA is TGTGCCAGCAGCTCCACAGGGTCCCCGGTAGAGACCCAGTACTTC. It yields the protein CASSSTGSPVETQYF.

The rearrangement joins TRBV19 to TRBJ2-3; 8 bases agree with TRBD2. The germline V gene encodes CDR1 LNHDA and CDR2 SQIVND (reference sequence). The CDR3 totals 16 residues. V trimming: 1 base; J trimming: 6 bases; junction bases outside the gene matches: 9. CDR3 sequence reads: CASSIGVGLARDTQYF. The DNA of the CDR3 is TGTGCCAGTAGTATAGGCGTCGGACTAGCTCGGGATACGCAGTATTTT.

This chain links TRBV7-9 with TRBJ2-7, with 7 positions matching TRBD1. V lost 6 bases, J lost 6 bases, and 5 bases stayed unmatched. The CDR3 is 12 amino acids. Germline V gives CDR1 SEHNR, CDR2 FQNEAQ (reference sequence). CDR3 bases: TGTGCCAGCAGGGGTACAGGGGCCGAGCAGTACTTC. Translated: CASRGTGAEQYF.

CDR3 in amino acids: CASSLGRQAITDTQYF. Here the CDR3 DNA reads TGCGCCAGCAGCTTAGGGAGACAGGCAATCACAGATACGCAGTATTTT. The J gene is TRBJ2-3, the V gene TRBV5-1; tentatively, D is TRBD1 (6 bases). The germline V gene encodes CDR1 SGHRS and CDR2 YFSETQ. The CDR3 covers 16 residues. V shed 2 bases and J shed 2 bases, with 15 bases lying between them.

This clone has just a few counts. The CDR3 DNA sequence: TGTGCCAGCAGTTTATTCCTCCCCGGGACAGCGCACAATGAGCAGTTCTTC. This sequence encodes CASSLFLPGTAHNEQFF. The rearrangement uses TRBV28 and TRBJ2-1, with 7 bases fitting TRBD1. From germline, CDR1 is MDHEN and CDR2 SYDVKM. The CDR3 consists of 17 residues. Losses at the gene ends were 1 base for V and 5 bases for J; bases not matched to a gene: 11.

CDR3 protein: CASTNPDSPDTQYF. The CDR3, as DNA: TGTGCCAGCACCAACCCGGACTCTCCAGATACGCAGTATTTT. This sequence joins TRBV28 and TRBJ2-3, with a weak D call TRBD2 (5 bases). Germline V gene lookup returns CDR1 MDHEN and CDR2 SYDVKM. The CDR3 is 14 amino acids. The V end was cut by 7 bases, the J end by 4 bases, with 15 bases between. Drawing the rest from reference TRBV28 and TRBJ2-3, the complete variable domain is DVKVTQSSRYLVKRTGEKVFLECVQDMDHENMFWYRQDPGLGLRLIYFSYDVKMKEKGDIPEGYSVSREKKERFSLILESASTNQTSMYLCASTNPDSPDTQYFGPGTRLTVL.

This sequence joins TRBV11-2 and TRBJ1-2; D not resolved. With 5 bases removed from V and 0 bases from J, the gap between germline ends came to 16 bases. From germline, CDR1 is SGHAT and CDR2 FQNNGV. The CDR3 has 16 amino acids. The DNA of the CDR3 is TGTGCCAGCAGCACAAAGGGCCCGCTGGCTAACTATGGCTACACCTTC. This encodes CASSTKGPLANYGYTF.

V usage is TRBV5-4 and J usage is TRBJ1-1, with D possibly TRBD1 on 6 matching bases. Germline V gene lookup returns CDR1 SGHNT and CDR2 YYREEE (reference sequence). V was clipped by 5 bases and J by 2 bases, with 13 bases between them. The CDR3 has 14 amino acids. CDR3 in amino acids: CASRLDSFNTEAFF. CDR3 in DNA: TGTGCCAGCAGACTGGACAGTTTCAACACTGAAGCTTTCTTT.